What follows are 15 T cell receptor beta chains derived from one specimen sequenced in a study of CD8 T cells in Susac syndrome (dated by TCRdb to about 2019). Preparation of the library involved the immunoSEQ multiplex PCR assay. RNA was extracted using the RNeasy kit, and roughly 0.5 to 1 ug of the RNA was reverse transcribed with random hexamers. TCRdb passed the public sequencing reads through fastp at Q25 and MiXCR, retaining productive beta sequences. Each CDR3 protein appears once, grouped with its most common genes and DNA. The table for this sample lists 110,000 to 150,000 distinct CDR3 sequences; more than 90% of them were counted only once. Approximately 0.08% of the sample is in the top ten clones. The sample comprised CD4+ T cells from PBMCs. The receptors shown here come from a human donor with Susac syndrome.

The chain employs TRBV9 and TRBJ1-5, with TRBD1 as a possible D gene (5 bases). CDR1 is SGDLS and CDR2 is YYNGEE in the germline V gene. The CDR3 sequence is 15 residues long. The V end was cut by 3 bases, the J end by 1 base, with 11 bases between. CDR3 in DNA: TGTGCCAGCAGCGAGGGGACGGTCAGCAATCAGCCCCAGCATTTT. As protein: CASSEGTVSNQPQHF.

The chain carries TRBV5-6 and TRBJ2-4; D may correspond to TRBD1 or TRBD2 (5 bases each). CDR3 length equals 14 residues. CDR1 and CDR2 from the germline V gene are SGHDT and YYEEEE. The V and J ends lost 2 bases and 5 bases respectively, with 11 bases between them. CDR3 in amino acids: CASSLTRGENIQYF. CDR3 in DNA: TGTGCCAGCAGCTTAACCCGAGGGGAAAACATTCAGTACTTC.

The CDR3, as DNA: TGTGCCAGCGGCTACAGCCCGAACACCGGGGAGCTGTTTTTT. It yields the protein CASGYSPNTGELFF. The rearrangement uses TRBV28 and TRBJ2-2; D call uncertain. CDR1 and CDR2 from the germline V gene are MDHEN and SYDVKM. This CDR3 spans 14 amino acids. The V gene lost 8 bases and the J gene lost 0 bases, with 10 bases spanning the gap.

The chain has TRBV3-1 and TRBJ1-5; 7 bases fit TRBD1. The CDR3 has 14 amino acids. V shed 4 bases, J shed 7 bases, and the junction held 7 bases outside the gene matches. Germline V gene data show CDR1 as LGHDT and CDR2 as YNNKEL (reference sequence). The CDR3 is CASSRGTVGQPQHF. CDR3 DNA: TGTGCCAGCAGCCGTGGGACAGTTGGGCAGCCCCAGCATTTT.

In this sample, this clonotype turned up once. The chain employs TRBV20-1 and TRBJ2-7; 12 bases agree with TRBD2. This CDR3 comprises 14 residues. Germline CDR1 reads DFQATT; CDR2 reads SNEGSKA (reference sequence). Unmatched junction bases numbered 6, after V lost 4 bases and J lost 5 bases. This CDR3 is CSANPLAGGDEQYF. CDR3 nucleotide sequence: TGCAGTGCTAACCCACTAGCGGGAGGAGACGAGCAGTACTTC.

This sequence joins TRBV20-1 and TRBJ2-1, with no clear D. V lost 3 bases and J lost 9, with 27 bases in between. Germline assignment: CDR1 DFQATT and CDR2 SNEGSKA (reference sequence). The CDR3 extends over 17 amino acids. The CDR3 sequence: CSARGRRKELGWSEQFF. The CDR3 DNA is TGCAGTGCTAGGGGCCGGCGCAAGGAGTTGGGGTGGAGTGAGCAGTTCTTC.

The rearrangement joins TRBV29-1 to TRBJ1-1; D is unclear. This CDR3 spans 13 amino acids. The V gene's germline CDR1 is SQVTM and CDR2 ANQGSEA. Trimming shortened V by 3 bases and J by 4 bases, and 12 bases separated the two germline ends. The CDR3 is CSVEGRMGTEAFF. CDR3 bases: TGCAGCGTTGAGGGGAGGATGGGCACTGAAGCTTTCTTT.

The chain has TRBV5-1 and TRBJ2-3; unclear D gene. Germline loops: CDR1 SGHRS, CDR2 YFSETQ. The CDR3 has 13 residues. V lost 5 bases and J lost 2, with 9 bases in between. CDR3 coding DNA: TGCGCCAGCAGTGGTCAGATCACAGATACGCAGTATTTT. Its protein product is CASSGQITDTQYF.

This chain joins TRBV2 and TRBJ1-1; D is ambiguous. V lost 6 bases to trimming and J lost 6 bases, with 23 bases between them. This CDR3 is built from 16 residues. The V gene's germline CDR1 is SNHLY and CDR2 FYNNEI. The CDR3 DNA sequence: TGTGCCAGCAGCGGAAGAGAGGTTCGGGGAGGCGCTGAAGCTTTCTTT. Its protein is CASSGREVRGGAEAFF. Variable domain in full (rest from reference TRBV2 and TRBJ1-1): EPEVTQTPSHQVTQMGQEVILRCVPISNHLYFYWYRQILGQKVEFLVSFYNNEISEKSEIFDDQFSVERPDGSNFTLKIRSTKLEDSAMYFCASSGREVRGGAEAFFGQGTRLTVV.

This clonotype was seen a single time. This chain uses TRBV4-2 with TRBJ2-3, with D possibly being TRBD1 (6 bases). CDR3 length: 12 amino acids. Trimming pared 6 bases from V and 6 bases from J, leaving 10 bases between. Germline values: CDR1 LGHNA, CDR2 YNFKEQ. CDR3 bases: TGTGCCAGCAGTCGCCAGGGGGATACGCAGTATTTT. Encoded protein: CASSRQGDTQYF.

DNA for the CDR3: TGTGCCAGCAGCCTCGGCGGCCTGGGTATTGAAAAACTGTTTTTT. Its translation is CASSLGGLGIEKLFF. This rearrangement joins TRBV9 to TRBJ1-4; D is unresolved. The CDR3 spans 15 residues. The V gene lost 4 bases and the J gene lost 7 bases, with 17 bases spanning the gap. From germline, CDR1 is SGDLS and CDR2 YYNGEE. Full variable domain (remainder filled in from reference TRBV9 and TRBJ1-4): DSGVTQTPKHLITATGQRVTLRCSPRSGDLSVYWYQQSLDQGLQFLIQYYNGEERAKGNILERFSAQQFPDLHSELNLSSLELGDSALYFCASSLGGLGIEKLFFGSGTQLSVL.

The rearrangement joins TRBV2 to TRBJ1-3; maybe TRBD1 (6 bases). CDR3 length: 14 amino acids. CDR1 is SNHLY and CDR2 is FYNNEI in the germline V gene. Deletions cut 6 bases from V and 0 bases from J, with 9 bases between. This chain's CDR3 is CASRKTGSGNTIYF. In nucleotides, the CDR3 is TGTGCCAGCAGGAAGACAGGCTCTGGAAACACCATATATTTT.

This chain links TRBV20-1 with TRBJ2-1; the D is unclear. The CDR3 runs 11 residues. Germline CDR1 and CDR2: DFQATT and SNEGSKA (reference sequence). The V and J ends lost 5 bases and 7 bases respectively, with 9 bases between them. The CDR3 region is CSAVFGNEQFF. The CDR3 DNA sequence: TGCAGTGCTGTATTCGGGAATGAGCAGTTCTTC.

The chain has TRBV5-4 and TRBJ2-5; no definite D call. This CDR3 comprises 14 residues. Trimming pared 2 bases from V and 3 bases from J, leaving 11 bases between. Per germline, CDR1 SGHNT and CDR2 YYREEE (reference sequence). Here the CDR3 reads CASSLQLEKETQYF. The DNA for the CDR3 is TGTGCCAGCAGCTTACAGCTCGAGAAAGAGACCCAGTACTTC.

The V gene is TRBV23-1, the J gene TRBJ2-5; TRBD1 matches at 11 bases. TRBV23-1 is flagged as an ORF with uncertain function. The CDR3 sequence is 17 residues long. Losses at the gene ends were 6 bases for V and 5 bases for J; bases not matched to a gene: 14. The CDR3 sequence is CASRNTTWDRGEETQYF. For the CDR3, the DNA is TGCGCCAGCAGAAATACGACATGGGACAGGGGGGAGGAGACCCAGTACTTC.